This T cell receptor (beta chain) was recorded in a study of blood T cell repertoires in COVID-19. About the research overall: The samples span acute and convalescent COVID-19 from the United States, Italy and Spain. Sources were T cells, B-cell-depleted T cells, or PBMCs; the material itself was cDNA or gDNA.

Some clones are missing from TCRdb's copy, which holds only in-frame ones; the method was immunoSEQ multiplex PCR. The data hold about 81,000 clones, with around nine tenths observed a single time. This clone came up once. Distinct nucleotide sequences in the sample also encode this CDR3. From germline, CDR1 is SGHRS and CDR2 YFSETQ. This CDR3 is 14 amino acids long. With 4 bases clipped from V and 3 bases from J, the junction kept 3 bases outside the gene matches. The sample comprised PBMCs or T cells enriched from blood (not recorded which). The source is a woman between 50 and 59 years old with acute COVID-19. V gene TRBV5-1 combines with J gene TRBJ2-1, with 8 bases identical to TRBD2. CDR3 sequence: CASSGAGGYNEQFF. The CDR3 DNA reads TGCGCCAGCAGCGGGGCGGGAGGCTACAATGAGCAGTTCTTC.